Reported below is one T cell receptor beta chain. Its antigen is not known. The repertoire was sequenced with immunoSEQ multiplex PCR; TCRdb's copy has only in-frame clones and lacks some. The sample shows about 16,000 clones, approximately 73% of them seen only once. This entry comes from a study of high-grade serous ovarian cancer treatment subgroups. Tumor samples were obtained before definitive surgery or chemotherapy. The CDR3 is 15 amino acids. Trimming at V came to 4 bases and at J to 4 bases, leaving 8 bases not matched to a gene. The germline V gene encodes CDR1 MNHEY and CDR2 SMNVEV (reference sequence). Overall study results and limits: Repertoire similarity ranged roughly 0.095 to 0.79 between tumors of one patient. Repertoire analysis covered CDR3 alone, not CDR1 or CDR2. Higher neoantigen levels went with greater TCR clonal relatedness.

Sequencing was done on a sample of tumor tissue. The chain employs TRBV27 and TRBJ2-7; 9 positions match TRBD1. The sequence was collected from a human donor with high-grade serous ovarian cancer. CDR3 amino acids: CASSYRDRALYEQYF. CDR3 sequence (DNA): TGTGCCAGCAGTTACCGGGACAGGGCTTTATACGAGCAGTACTTC.